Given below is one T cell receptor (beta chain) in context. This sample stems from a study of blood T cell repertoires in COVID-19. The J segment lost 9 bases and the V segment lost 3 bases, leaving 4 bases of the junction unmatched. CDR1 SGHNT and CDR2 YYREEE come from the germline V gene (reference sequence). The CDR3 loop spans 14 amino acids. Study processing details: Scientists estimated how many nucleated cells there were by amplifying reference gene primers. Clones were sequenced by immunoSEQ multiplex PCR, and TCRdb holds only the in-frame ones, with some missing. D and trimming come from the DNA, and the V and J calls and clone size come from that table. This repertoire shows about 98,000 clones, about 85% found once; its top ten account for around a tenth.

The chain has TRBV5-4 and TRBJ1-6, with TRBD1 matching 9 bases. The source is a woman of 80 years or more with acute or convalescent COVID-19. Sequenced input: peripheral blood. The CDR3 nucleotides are TGTGCCAGCAGCTCTGGGGACAGGGTTTCACCCCTCCACTTT. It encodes CASSSGDRVSPLHF.